The 10 T cell receptor beta chains presented below share a single source sample, sequenced in a study of cytomegalovirus exposure and HLA in healthy donors. Use of 60 Vbeta and 13 Jbeta primers characterized the PCR. This table comes from immunoSEQ multiplex PCR, and its TCRdb copy is limited to in-frame clones, with some not included. The profile shows 80,000 to 100,000 clones, 74% of them singletons. Sequencing input: PBMCs. The source of these receptors is a man aged 30-40 years in good health and CMV-seropositive.

This clone was detected once. In DNA form, the CDR3 reads TGTGCCAGCAGTGAGGGCAGCAAGAGGGATGGCTACACCTTC. Its protein is CASSEGSKRDGYTF. This chain connects TRBV2 to TRBJ1-2, with D hard to call. V lost 3 bases to trimming and J lost 6 bases, with 14 bases between them. Per the germline V gene, CDR1 is SNHLY and CDR2 is FYNNEI. The CDR3 runs 14 residues.

The V call is TRBV7-9, the J call TRBJ2-5, with TRBD2 matching over 10 bases. Germline CDR1 SEHNR, CDR2 FQNEAQ (reference sequence). This CDR3 has 14 amino acids. V shed 6 bases, J shed 4 bases, and the junction held 5 bases outside the gene matches. The CDR3 DNA sequence: TGTGCCAGCAGTCCCAGCGGGGGGGCAGAGACCCAGTACTTC. Its translation: CASSPSGGAETQYF.

The rearrangement joins TRBV28 to TRBJ1-1, with D unresolved. The CDR3 extends over 12 amino acids. CDR1 is MDHEN and CDR2 is SYDVKM in the germline V gene. Trimming took 8 bases from V and 7 from J, leaving 14 bases between them. This CDR3 is CASAESSGEAFF. Written as DNA, the CDR3 is TGTGCCAGCGCGGAATCCTCGGGTGAAGCTTTCTTT.

The gene calls are TRBV6-5 and TRBJ1-1, with a tentative D call TRBD1 (5 bases). Trimming cost V 2 bases and J 2 bases, with 12 bases left between them. The CDR3 totals 15 residues. Germline loops: CDR1 MNHEY, CDR2 SVGAGI. CDR3 protein: CASSYRGTFNTEAFF. As DNA, the CDR3 is TGTGCCAGCAGTTACCGGGGGACTTTTAACACTGAAGCTTTCTTT.

The chain combines TRBV25-1 with TRBJ2-1; 8 bases line up with TRBD2. The germline CDR1 and CDR2 sequences are MGHDK and SYGVNS. The trim removed 4 bases at V and 5 bases at J, leaving 13 bases unmatched. The CDR3 has 17 amino acids. The CDR3 bases are TGTGCCAGCAGTGCCCTGGGACAAACGGGGGGGGACAATGAGCAGTTCTTC. It specifies CASSALGQTGGDNEQFF.

This clone was found once. The chain carries TRBV28 and TRBJ1-5, with 8 bases fitting TRBD1. J gave up 9 bases and V 7 bases, and 17 bases lay outside the gene matches. The CDR3 is 16 residues long. Germline V lookup: CDR1 MDHEN, CDR2 SYDVKM. DNA of the CDR3: TGTGCCAGCAACCTCTTCGGGACAGGATCGGAGGGGCCCCAGCATTTT. Protein product: CASNLFGTGSEGPQHF.

This CDR3 is CASSPSGIGNTIYF. CDR3 DNA sequence: TGTGCCAGCTCACCATCGGGTATCGGAAACACCATATATTTT. The genes are TRBV18 and TRBJ1-3; D unresolved. The germline gives CDR1 KGHSH, CDR2 LQKENI. V was cut by 2 bases and J by 4 bases, with 9 bases left in between. The CDR3 covers 14 residues.

The J gene is TRBJ2-7, the V gene TRBV5-5, with no clear D. Germline V CDR1 and CDR2: SGHKS, YYEKEE (reference sequence). This CDR3 contains 13 residues. V lost 1 base, J lost 5 bases, and 10 bases lay in between. The CDR3 protein is CASSLIPRDEQYF. CDR3 nucleotides: TGTGCCAGCAGCTTGATTCCCCGGGACGAGCAGTACTTC. The variable domain in full, completed from reference TRBV5-5 and TRBJ2-7, reads DAGVTQSPTHLIKTRGQQVTLRCSPISGHKSVSWYQQVLGQGPQFIFQYYEKEERGRGNFPDRFSARQFPNYSSELNVNALLLGDSALYLCASSLIPRDEQYFGPGTRLTVT.

The chain employs TRBV27 and TRBJ2-7; 7 bases are a match to TRBD1. Unmatched junction bases numbered 2, after V lost 2 bases and J lost 1 base. Germline V lookup: CDR1 MNHEY, CDR2 SMNVEV (reference sequence). The CDR3 sequence is 14 residues long. CDR3 residues: CASSLRQGSYEQYF. For the CDR3, the DNA is TGTGCCAGCAGTTTAAGACAGGGATCCTACGAGCAGTACTTC.

The chain joins TRBV5-6 to TRBJ2-2; D is uncertain. The CDR3 extends over 16 amino acids. The germline V gene has CDR1 SGHDT and CDR2 YYEEEE. V was clipped by 2 bases and J by 0 bases, with 11 bases between them. The CDR3 DNA reads as TGTGCCAGCAGCTTCGGTTACGGTTCGAACACCGGGGAGCTGTTTTTT. It specifies CASSFGYGSNTGELFF.